This T cell receptor (beta chain) was observed in a study of TIL therapy for anti-PD-1-resistant metastatic lung cancer. Looking at the study overall: Median tumor mutation burden was 1.5 mutations per megabase. Findings and limits, study-wide: This highly selected cohort may not generalize to typical lung cancer patients.

Specified time point: pre-treatment sample, taken before nivolumab and TIL therapy. Concerning this clone itself: Its antigen remains unknown.

Germline values: CDR1 LNHNV, CDR2 YYDKDF (reference sequence). This CDR3 has 14 residues. V gave up 3 bases and J gave up 2 bases; unmatched junction bases: 4. Sequencing used immunoSEQ v3. TCRdb's table, derived via immunoSEQ multiplex PCR, lists solely in-frame clones and lacks some. The profile shows 50,000 to 70,000 clones, about two thirds of them singletons. The source was blood, collected at baseline. V gene TRBV15 combines with J gene TRBJ2-7; TRBD1 matches at 7 bases. This TCR was recovered from a person between 30 and 79 years old with non-small cell lung cancer. The CDR3 loop is CATSSIGTAYEQYF. In DNA form, the CDR3 reads TGTGCCACCAGCAGTATTGGGACAGCCTACGAGCAGTACTTC.